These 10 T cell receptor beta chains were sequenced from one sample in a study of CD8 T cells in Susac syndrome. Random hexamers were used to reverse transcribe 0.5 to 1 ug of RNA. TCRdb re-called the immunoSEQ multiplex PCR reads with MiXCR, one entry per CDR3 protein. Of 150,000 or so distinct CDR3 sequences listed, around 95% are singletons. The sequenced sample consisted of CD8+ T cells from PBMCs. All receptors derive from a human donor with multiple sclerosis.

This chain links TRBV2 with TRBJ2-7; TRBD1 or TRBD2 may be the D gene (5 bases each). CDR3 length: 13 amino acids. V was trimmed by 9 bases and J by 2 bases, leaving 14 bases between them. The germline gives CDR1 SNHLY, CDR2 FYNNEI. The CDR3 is CASSGTDTYEQYV. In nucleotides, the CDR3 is TGTGCCAGTTCCGGGACCGATACCTACGAGCAGTACGTC.

CDR3 in DNA: TGCAGTGCTTGGGACGGGAACACTGAAGCTTTCTTT. Translating it yields CSAWDGNTEAFF. The chain recombines TRBV20-1 with TRBJ1-1; possibly TRBD1 for D (5 bases). The CDR3 extends over 12 amino acids. Trimming shortened V by 5 bases and J by 1 base, and 8 bases separated the two germline ends. Germline CDR1 DFQATT, CDR2 SNEGSKA (reference sequence).

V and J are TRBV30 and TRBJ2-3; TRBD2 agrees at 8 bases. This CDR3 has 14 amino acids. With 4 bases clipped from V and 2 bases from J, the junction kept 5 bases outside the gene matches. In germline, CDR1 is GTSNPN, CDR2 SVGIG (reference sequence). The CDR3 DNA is TGTGCCTGGACGAGCGGGGGATACACAGATACGCAGTATTTT. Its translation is CAWTSGGYTDTQYF.

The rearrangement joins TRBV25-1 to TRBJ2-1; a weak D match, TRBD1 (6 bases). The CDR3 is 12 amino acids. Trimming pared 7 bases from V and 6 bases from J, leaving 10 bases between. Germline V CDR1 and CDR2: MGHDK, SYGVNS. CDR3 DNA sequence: TGTGCCAGCACTAAAGGGGGCAATGAGCAGTTCTTC. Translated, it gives CASTKGGNEQFF. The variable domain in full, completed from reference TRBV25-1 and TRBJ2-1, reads EADIYQTPRYLVIGTGKKITLECSQTMGHDKMYWYQQDPGMELHLIHYSYGVNSTEKGDLSSESTVSRIRTEHFPLTLESARPSHTSQYLCASTKGGNEQFFGPGTRLTVL.

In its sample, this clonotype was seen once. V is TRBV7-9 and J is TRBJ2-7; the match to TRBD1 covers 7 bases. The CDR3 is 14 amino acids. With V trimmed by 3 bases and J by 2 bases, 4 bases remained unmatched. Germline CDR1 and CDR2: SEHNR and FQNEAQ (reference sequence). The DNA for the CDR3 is TGTGCCAGCAGCTTGGGACAGCGTACCTACGAGCAGTACTTC. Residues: CASSLGQRTYEQYF.

The CDR3 coding sequence is TGCAGCGTCGGGACAGGGAAGACTGAAGCTTTCTTT. Translating it yields CSVGTGKTEAFF. The chain links TRBV29-1 to TRBJ1-1; 9 nucleotides line up with TRBD1. The germline V gene encodes CDR1 SQVTM and CDR2 ANQGSEA. The J segment lost 5 bases and the V segment lost 6 bases, leaving 4 bases of the junction unmatched. CDR3 length: 12 amino acids.

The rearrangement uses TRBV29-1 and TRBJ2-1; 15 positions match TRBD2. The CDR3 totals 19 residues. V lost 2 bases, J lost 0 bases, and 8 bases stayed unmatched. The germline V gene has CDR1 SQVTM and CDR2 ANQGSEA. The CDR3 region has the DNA TGCAGCGTTGAATTCACCGGACTAGCGGGGGGGCACTCCTACAATGAGCAGTTCTTC. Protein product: CSVEFTGLAGGHSYNEQFF.

The CDR3 DNA sequence: TGTGCCAGCAGTTCCACTGGGGGCTCCGGAACCCAAGAGACCCAGTACTTC. This codes for CASSSTGGSGTQETQYF. The J gene is TRBJ2-5, the V gene TRBV13; TRBD1 is a possible D gene (6 bases). The CDR3 runs to 17 residues. Trimming cost V 6 bases and J 1 base, with 21 bases left between them. Germline V gene sequence: CDR1 PRHDT, CDR2 FYEKMQ (reference sequence).

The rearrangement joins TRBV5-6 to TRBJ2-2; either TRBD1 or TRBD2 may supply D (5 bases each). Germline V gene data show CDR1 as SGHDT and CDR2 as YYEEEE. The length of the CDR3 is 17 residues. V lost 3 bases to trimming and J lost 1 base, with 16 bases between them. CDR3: CASSSYLGTVNTGELFF. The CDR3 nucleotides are TGTGCCAGCAGCTCTTATCTTGGGACGGTGAACACCGGGGAGCTGTTTTTT.

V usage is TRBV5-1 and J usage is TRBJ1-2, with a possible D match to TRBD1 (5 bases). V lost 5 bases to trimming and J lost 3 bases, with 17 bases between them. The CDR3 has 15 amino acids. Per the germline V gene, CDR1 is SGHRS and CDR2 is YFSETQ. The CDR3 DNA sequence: TGCGCCAGCAGACCGGGGGACGGATCCTACTATGGCTACACCTTC. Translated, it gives CASRPGDGSYYGYTF.